The T cell receptor beta chain under discussion was sequenced for a study of CD8 T cells in Susac syndrome. An amount of RNA that ranged from roughly 0.45 to 1 ug was reverse transcribed with random hexamers. TCRdb itself ran the immunoSEQ multiplex PCR reads through MiXCR, one entry per CDR3 protein. The profile shows tens of thousands of distinct CDR3 sequences, roughly 94% of them singletons. The sequence was obtained from a human donor with Susac syndrome. The sample was CD4+ T cells from PBMCs.

In DNA form, the CDR3 reads TGTGCCAGCAGTTACTCGAGGCAAATGCGTGGCTACACCTTC. This encodes CASSYSRQMRGYTF. This chain links TRBV6-5 with TRBJ1-2; D ambiguous. V was cut by 0 bases and J by 7 bases, with 12 bases left in between. Germline CDR1 and CDR2: MNHEY and SVGAGI. The CDR3 has 14 amino acids.